The clone carrying this T cell receptor (beta chain) was counted only a few times. Unique molecular identifiers were affixed to single, distinct cDNA molecules. One entry per CDR3 protein results from TCRdb running MiXCR on the 5' RACE reads. The sample holds about 90,000 distinct CDR3 sequences, about 12% seen once. This entry comes from a study of early T cells in non-severe SARS-CoV-2 infection. Trimming cost V 9 bases and J 2 bases; bases outside gene matches: 5. The CDR3 has 13 residues. CDR1 and CDR2 from the germline V gene are MNHEY and SMNVEV (reference sequence). The sequencing used whole blood, collected at baseline. The origin of this receptor is an adult who was a healthcare worker with PCR-confirmed SARS-CoV-2 infection or an uninfected control (not recorded which). The chain recombines TRBV27 with TRBJ2-7; TRBD1 matches at 9 bases. In DNA, the CDR3 is TGTGCCAGTGGGACAGGGAAACCCTACGAGCAGTACTTC. This translates into CASGTGKPYEQYF.